These 15 T cell receptor beta chains were sequenced from one sample in a study of shared clonotypes between healthy human individuals. Libraries were prepared by immunoSEQ multiplex PCR; TCRdb keeps only in-frame clonotypes and omits some of them. In the table there are under 1,100,000 clones, about 80% of which are singletons. What was sequenced was memory CD4+ T cells from PBMCs. The subset here: CD45RA-negative fraction. All receptors come from a man younger than 35 in good health. Some clones in this sample may be carry-over from other donors' samples.

The chain carries TRBV6-6 and TRBJ1-5; D gene ambiguous. Deletions cut 6 bases from V and 2 bases from J, with 11 bases between. The germline V gene encodes CDR1 MNHNY and CDR2 SVGAGI (reference sequence). The CDR3 is made up of 14 amino acids. DNA for the CDR3: TGTGCCAGCAGCTACCAGGTGGGCAATCAGCCCCAGCATTTT. It yields the protein CASSYQVGNQPQHF.

This clone occurred once. The chain joins TRBV5-4 to TRBJ2-3, with D unclear. This CDR3 is built from 13 residues. The germline gives CDR1 SGHNT, CDR2 YYREEE (reference sequence). Between the trimmed V and J ends, which lost 7 bases and 1 base, there was a span of 10 bases. The CDR3 nucleotides are TGTGCCAGCGGAGAACCCCGCACAGATACGCAGTATTTT. It yields the protein CASGEPRTDTQYF.

The chain employs TRBV14 and TRBJ2-5; TRBD1 aligns across 7 bases. Unmatched junction bases numbered 10, after V lost 2 bases and J lost 4 bases. Germline lookup yields CDR1 SGHDN and CDR2 FVKESK. The CDR3 contains 16 residues. This CDR3 is CASSQRGRGMRETQYF. CDR3 sequence (DNA): TGTGCCAGCAGCCAAAGGGGCAGGGGGATGAGAGAGACCCAGTACTTC.

The rearrangement joins TRBV5-1 to TRBJ2-7, with 7 bases that match TRBD1. The CDR3 extends over 16 amino acids. Trimming at V came to 0 bases and at J to 2 bases, leaving 8 bases not matched to a gene. CDR1 and CDR2 (germline): SGHRS, YFSETQ. As DNA, the CDR3 is TGCGCCAGCAGCTTGGCGGTCAAACAGGGGACCTACGAGCAGTACTTC. Translating gives CASSLAVKQGTYEQYF.

The genes are TRBV23-1 and TRBJ2-6; D not certain. TRBV23-1 is treated as an ORF (open reading frame) with a function not yet certain. This CDR3 contains 18 residues. Trimming removed 2 bases at V and 0 bases at J, with 14 bases between. The CDR3 here is CASSQRVTTISGANVLTF. CDR3 nucleotides: TGCGCCAGCAGTCAAAGGGTCACCACAATCTCTGGGGCCAACGTCCTGACTTTC.

Worth noting for this clone: Other nucleotide sequences from this sample produce the same CDR3. J is TRBJ1-1 and V is TRBV2; a possible D gene is TRBD1 (6 bases). Looked up from germline, CDR1 is SNHLY and CDR2 is FYNNEI. This CDR3 is built from 15 residues. V dropped 6 bases and J dropped 5 bases, with 19 bases sitting between them. The CDR3 bases are TGTGCCAGCAGGGACAGCAGAGGGAAGGGGACTGAAGCTTTCTTT. As protein: CASRDSRGKGTEAFF.

This clone has more than one count but fewer than ten. V and J are TRBV9 and TRBJ2-2; 10 positions agree with TRBD2. V was clipped by 3 bases and J by 5 bases; unmatched bases: 4. The CDR3 loop spans 15 amino acids. Germline lookup yields CDR1 SGDLS and CDR2 YYNGEE. CDR3 coding DNA: TGTGCCAGCAGCGGCACTAGCGGGGTTACCGGGGAGCTGTTTTTT. Its protein product is CASSGTSGVTGELFF.

This clone was counted a few times. The chain recombines TRBV18 with TRBJ1-2, with 8 bases aligning to TRBD1. Germline trimming cut 1 base from V and 7 bases from J; bases unmatched to any gene: 5. CDR1 is KGHSH and CDR2 is LQKENI in the germline V gene. The CDR3 covers 14 residues. The CDR3 sequence is CASSPLGQGGGYTF. CDR3 nucleotides: TGTGCCAGCTCACCACTAGGACAGGGAGGTGGCTACACCTTC. Supplemented by reference TRBV18 and TRBJ1-2, the full variable domain reads NAGVMQNPRHLVRRRGQEARLRCSPMKGHSHVYWYRQLPEEGLKFMVYLQKENIIDESGMPKERFSAEFPKEGPSILRIQQVVRGDSAAYFCASSPLGQGGGYTFGSGTRLTVV.

In this sample, this clone turned up many times. The V call is TRBV18, the J call TRBJ2-2; D is perhaps TRBD1 (5 bases). CDR1 and CDR2 from the germline V gene are KGHSH and LQKENI. Between the trimmed V and J ends, which lost 3 bases and 4 bases, there was a span of 18 bases. The CDR3 covers 17 residues. CDR3 amino acids: CASSPDILDFGTGELFF. The CDR3 DNA is TGTGCCAGCTCACCGGACATCTTAGACTTTGGCACCGGGGAGCTGTTTTTT.

The gene calls are TRBV6-5 and TRBJ2-7; tentatively, D is TRBD1 (5 bases). CDR3 size: 14 residues. Germline CDR1 MNHEY, CDR2 SVGAGI. V was pared by 0 bases and J by 3 bases, with 9 bases between. DNA for the CDR3: TGTGCCAGCAGTTACTCTTGGCAGGGCTACGAGCAGTACTTC. This codes for CASSYSWQGYEQYF.

The chain uses TRBV7-6 and TRBJ2-1, with 12 bases fitting TRBD2. The CDR3 consists of 19 residues. Germline values: CDR1 SGHVS, CDR2 FNYEAQ. J lost 6 bases, V lost 1 base, and 13 bases had no gene match. The CDR3 sequence is CASSLDARTSGIRSNEQFF. CDR3 nucleotides: TGTGCCAGCAGCTTAGATGCGCGGACTAGCGGGATAAGATCCAATGAGCAGTTCTTC. Full variable domain (missing parts from reference TRBV7-6 and TRBJ2-1): GAGVSQSPRYKVTKRGQDVALRCDPISGHVSLYWYRQALGQGPEFLTYFNYEAQQDKSGLPNDRFSAERPEGSISTLTIQRTEQRDSAMYRCASSLDARTSGIRSNEQFFGPGTRLTVL.

This chain links TRBV28 with TRBJ2-7; the D gene is possibly TRBD1 (5 bases). V was cut by 6 bases and J by 2 bases, with 11 bases left in between. The CDR3 runs 13 residues. Looked up from germline, CDR1 is MDHEN and CDR2 is SYDVKM. The CDR3 reads CASRMGQAYEQYF. The CDR3 nucleotides read TGTGCCAGCAGGATGGGGCAGGCCTACGAGCAGTACTTC.

The chain couples TRBV14 to TRBJ1-4; TRBD1 is a possible D gene (5 bases). Germline V gives CDR1 SGHDN, CDR2 FVKESK. This CDR3 has 14 residues. With 0 bases removed from V and 10 bases from J, the gap between germline ends came to 12 bases. CDR3 DNA: TGTGCCAGCAGCCAAGACTGGGACGGTGGAAAACTGTTTTTT. It yields the protein CASSQDWDGGKLFF.

This clone was detected only a few times. The same CDR3 is also encoded by other DNA sequences in this sample. V gene TRBV5-1 combines with J gene TRBJ2-1, with D hard to call. The CDR3 is 11 residues long. V was shortened by 2 bases and J by 7 bases, with 4 bases between the two germline ends. Per the germline V gene, CDR1 is SGHRS and CDR2 is YFSETQ. The chain's CDR3 is CASSFINEQFF. CDR3 bases: TGCGCCAGCAGCTTTATAAATGAGCAGTTCTTC.

The chain couples TRBV11-3 to TRBJ2-1; D may be TRBD1 or TRBD2 (6 bases each). This CDR3 region has 14 residues. The ends were cut back, 3 bases at V and 3 bases at J, with 9 bases in the middle. Germline loops: CDR1 SGHNT, CDR2 YENEEA. This CDR3 reads CASSLGGNYNEQFF. CDR3 nucleotides: TGTGCCAGCAGCTTGGGGGGCAACTACAATGAGCAGTTCTTC.